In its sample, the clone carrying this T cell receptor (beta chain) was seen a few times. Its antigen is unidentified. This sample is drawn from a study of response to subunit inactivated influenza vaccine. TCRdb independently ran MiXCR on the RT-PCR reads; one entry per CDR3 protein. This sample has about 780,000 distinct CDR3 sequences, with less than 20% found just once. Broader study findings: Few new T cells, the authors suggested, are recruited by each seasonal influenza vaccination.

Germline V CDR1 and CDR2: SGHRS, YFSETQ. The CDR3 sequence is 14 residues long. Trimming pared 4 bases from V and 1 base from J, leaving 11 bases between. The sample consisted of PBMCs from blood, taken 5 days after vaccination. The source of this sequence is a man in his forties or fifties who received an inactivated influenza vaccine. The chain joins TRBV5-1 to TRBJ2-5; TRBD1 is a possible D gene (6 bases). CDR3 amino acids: CASSQGQAQETQYF. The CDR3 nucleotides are TGCGCCAGCAGCCAGGGACAAGCCCAAGAGACCCAGTACTTC.